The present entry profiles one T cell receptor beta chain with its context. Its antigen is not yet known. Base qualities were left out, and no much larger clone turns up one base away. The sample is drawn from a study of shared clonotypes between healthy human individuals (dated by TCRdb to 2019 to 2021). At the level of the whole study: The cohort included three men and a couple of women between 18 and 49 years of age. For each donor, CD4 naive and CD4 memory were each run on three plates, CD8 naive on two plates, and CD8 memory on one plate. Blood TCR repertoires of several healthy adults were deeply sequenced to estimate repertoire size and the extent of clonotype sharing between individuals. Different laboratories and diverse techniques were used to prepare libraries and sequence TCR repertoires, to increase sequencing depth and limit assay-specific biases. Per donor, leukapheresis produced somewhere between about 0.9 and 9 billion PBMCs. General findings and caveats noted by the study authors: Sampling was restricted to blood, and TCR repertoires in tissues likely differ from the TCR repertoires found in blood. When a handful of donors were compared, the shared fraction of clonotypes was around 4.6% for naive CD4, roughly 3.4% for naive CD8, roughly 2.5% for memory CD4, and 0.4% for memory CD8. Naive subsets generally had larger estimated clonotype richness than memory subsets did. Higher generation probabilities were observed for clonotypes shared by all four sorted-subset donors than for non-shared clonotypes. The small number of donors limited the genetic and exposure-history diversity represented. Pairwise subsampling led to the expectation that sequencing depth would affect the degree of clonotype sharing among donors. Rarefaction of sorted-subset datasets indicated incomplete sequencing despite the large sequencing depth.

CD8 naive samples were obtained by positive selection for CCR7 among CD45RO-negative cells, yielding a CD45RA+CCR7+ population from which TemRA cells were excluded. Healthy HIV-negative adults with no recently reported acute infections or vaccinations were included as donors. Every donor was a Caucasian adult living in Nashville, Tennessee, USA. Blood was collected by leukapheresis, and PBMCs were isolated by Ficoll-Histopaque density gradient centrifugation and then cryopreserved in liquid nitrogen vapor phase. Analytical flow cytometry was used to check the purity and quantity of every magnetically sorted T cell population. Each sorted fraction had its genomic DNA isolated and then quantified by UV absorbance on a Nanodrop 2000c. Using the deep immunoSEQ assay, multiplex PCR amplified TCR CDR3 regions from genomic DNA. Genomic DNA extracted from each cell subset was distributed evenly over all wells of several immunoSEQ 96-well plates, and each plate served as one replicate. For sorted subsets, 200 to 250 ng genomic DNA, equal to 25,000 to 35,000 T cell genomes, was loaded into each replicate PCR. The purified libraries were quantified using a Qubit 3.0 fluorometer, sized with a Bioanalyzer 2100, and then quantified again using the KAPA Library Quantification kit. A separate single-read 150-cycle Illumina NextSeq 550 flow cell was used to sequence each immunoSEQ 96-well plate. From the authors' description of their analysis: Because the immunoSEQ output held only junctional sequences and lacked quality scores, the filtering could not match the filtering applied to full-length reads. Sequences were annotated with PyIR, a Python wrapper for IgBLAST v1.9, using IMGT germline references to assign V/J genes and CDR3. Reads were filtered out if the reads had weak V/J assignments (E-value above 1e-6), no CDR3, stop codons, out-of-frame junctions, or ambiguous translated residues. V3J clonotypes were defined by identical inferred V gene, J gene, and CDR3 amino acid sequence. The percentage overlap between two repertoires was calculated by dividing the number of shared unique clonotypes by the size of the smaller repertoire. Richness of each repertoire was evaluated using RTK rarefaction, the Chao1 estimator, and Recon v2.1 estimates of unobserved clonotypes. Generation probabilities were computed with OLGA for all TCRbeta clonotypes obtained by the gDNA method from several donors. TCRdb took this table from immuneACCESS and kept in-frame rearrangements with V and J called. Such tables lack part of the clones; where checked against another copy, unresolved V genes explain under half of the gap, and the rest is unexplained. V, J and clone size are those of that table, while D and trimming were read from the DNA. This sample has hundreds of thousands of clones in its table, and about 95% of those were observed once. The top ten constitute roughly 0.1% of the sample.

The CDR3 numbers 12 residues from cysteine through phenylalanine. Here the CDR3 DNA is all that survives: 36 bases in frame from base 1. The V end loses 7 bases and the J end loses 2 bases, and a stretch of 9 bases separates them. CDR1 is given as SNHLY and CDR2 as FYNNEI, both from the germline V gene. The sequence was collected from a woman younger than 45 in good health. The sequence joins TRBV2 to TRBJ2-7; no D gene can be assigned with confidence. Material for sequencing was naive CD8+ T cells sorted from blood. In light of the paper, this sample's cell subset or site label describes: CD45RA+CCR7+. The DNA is TGTGCCAGCATGGGCAATGCCTACGAGCAGTACTTC. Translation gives CASMGNAYEQYF.